This TCR beta chain comes out of a study of T cell repertoires in cytomegalovirus infection. Many counts were recorded for this clonotype. Germline CDR1 reads SGHTA; CDR2 reads FQGNSA. V trimming: 5 bases; J trimming: 0 bases; junction bases outside the gene matches: 3. This CDR3 has 14 amino acids. TCRdb ran MiXCR on the reads and lists one entry per CDR3 protein. The repertoire holds around 250,000 distinct CDR3 sequences, with over 15% as singletons. The V call is TRBV7-2, the J call TRBJ2-7; 8 bases are shared with TRBD2. Sequenced material: CD8+ T cells from PBMCs. This receptor was identified in a human donor in good health (CMV status not recorded). Some clones in this sample may be carry-over from other donors' samples. DNA of the CDR3: TGTGCCAGCAGCAAGGGGACTAGCTCCTACGAGCAGTACTTC. It codes for CASSKGTSSYEQYF.